The present T cell receptor (beta chain) was sequenced within a study of human T cells and chemical hapten exposure (dated by TCRdb to about 2021). At the level of the whole study: For sensitization, 2% DPC in acetone was applied to a roughly 2 cm by roughly 2 cm area of upper inner arm skin. Throughout the study period of roughly 24 weeks, patients also received therapeutic DPC doses to the scalp every week. Patch tests used Finn chambers with 0.01% DPC on the upper back, scored after 6 days by International Contact Dermatitis Research Group standards. The patient cohort, mostly female, included alopecia areata with under or over 50% scalp involvement, alopecia totalis and alopecia universalis. Libraries were combined into a pool for sequencing, and differences in TCR yield between samples came mainly from small differences in library volumes within the pool. The study tracked peripheral blood TCR repertoire changes in vivo during primary and secondary sensitization to the hapten diphenylcyclopropenone (DPC) in alopecia patients. Patient blood was sampled pre-sensitization (week 0) and at 2, 6 and about 24 weeks after DPC sensitization. Blood for TCR sequencing was provided by twenty-nine alopecia patients at one to four time points (pre-sensitization, 2, 6 and 24 weeks). From each blood RNA sample, both TCR alpha and TCR beta chains were sequenced.

From V the trimming removes 5 bases and from J it removes 0 bases, while the gene matches leave 1 base of the junction unaccounted for. Taken from the germline V gene (reference sequence), the CDR1 and CDR2 loops are DFQATT and SNEGSKA. Taken from cysteine to phenylalanine, the CDR3 has 13 residues. Only CDR3 DNA is held: 39 bases, read in frame from base 1. Overall study results and their limits: DPC sensitization did not change how many TCRs were above 1 in 1000 frequency, and no evidence was found of alterations in global repertoire structure. Expanded TCRs formed significantly more large CDR3 similarity clusters than pre-sensitization or healthy control sets, consistent with antigen-driven responses. The number of PT1 expanded TCRs positively correlated with patch test score, significant at thresholds 8, 16 and 32 but not 4. Because all patients had alopecia, a presumed autoimmune disease, the immune response of the patients might differ from that of healthy individuals. Repeated subsampling changed both the strength of the expansion versus patch-test correlation and the threshold at which the correlation became significant.

The protocol used for the library was RACE. Sequenced using a NextSeq 500. During library preparation, unique molecular identifiers were attached to individual cDNA molecules so that TCRs could be counted quantitatively and reproducibly. The source study handled its data this way. A median of approximately 96,000 TCRs per sample was observed, with a range of about 23,224 to 700,000. The Decombinator software suite was used to annotate the V, J and CDR3 of the TCR reads. Every sample was subsampled to the same number of TCRs (28,000) for the PS versus PT1 abundance plots. Expanded TCRs were defined as absent before sensitization and observed at least eight times at the 2-week time point. The raw public reads went through TCRdb reprocessing: fastp at Q25, MiXCR clone calling, in-frame beta chains kept. Every CDR3 protein is listed once, alongside the most common genes and DNA of its rows. TCRdb's processing, not the authors', yielded these V and J calls. Across this sample there are 35,000 to 55,000 distinct CDR3 sequences, with approximately 10% seen only once. 14% of the sample goes to the ten largest clones.

This clonotype occurred a few times. The antigen it binds to is not known. Per-nucleotide qualities are absent, and no much larger clonotype sits a single base away. The sample's time point label, in plain terms: patch test 2, 6 weeks after DPC sensitization. What the treatment or condition label conveys for this sample: therapeutic diphenylcyclopropenone sensitization with weekly scalp DPC. Unfractionated whole blood was collected in Tempus Blood RNA tubes, and total RNA was extracted from that blood. At every patch-test visit, the blood draw took place before the patch test was put on. Patients were eligible if aged 18 to 70, diagnosed with alopecia and judged suitable for DPC therapy, and pregnant patients were excluded.

This sample comprised whole blood, obtained in connection with sensitization to the hapten diphenylcyclopropenone (DPC). The TCR originated in a young woman with alopecia areata. Some clones in this sample may be carry-over from other donors' samples. The chain links TRBV20-1 with TRBJ1-1; a stretch of 9 junction bases matches TRBD1. The CDR3 protein sequence reads: CSAGTGLNTEAFF. The bases read TGCAGTGCTGGGACAGGGCTGAACACTGAAGCTTTCTTT.